A single sample is the source of the 13 T cell receptor beta chains below, sequenced in a study of blood T cell repertoires in COVID-19. Here immunoSEQ multiplex PCR was the method, and the copy in TCRdb shows in-frame clones only, minus some. This sample carries about 230,000 clones, approximately 84% of them seen once, and the ten largest clones take under 5%. The sequencing sample was made of peripheral blood. These receptors originate from a man aged 45-65 years with active or convalescent COVID-19.

The chain joins TRBV6-6 to TRBJ2-5; 11 nucleotides match TRBD2. The CDR3 totals 16 residues. Unmatched junction bases numbered 10, after V lost 5 bases and J lost 5 bases. Germline CDR1 and CDR2: MNHNY and SVGAGI (reference sequence). CDR3: CASSPSLAGGGETQYF. The CDR3 DNA follows: TGTGCCAGCAGTCCGTCTCTAGCGGGGGGCGGGGAGACCCAGTACTTC.

This sequence joins TRBV13 and TRBJ1-6; D is ambiguous. Germline V gene lookup returns CDR1 PRHDT and CDR2 FYEKMQ (reference sequence). V gave up 2 bases and J gave up 9 bases, with 5 bases separating them. This CDR3 is built from 12 residues. CDR3 coding DNA: TGTGCCAGCAGCTTATTGAGTTCACCCCTCCACTTT. This codes for CASSLLSSPLHF. Using reference TRBV13 and TRBJ1-6 for the parts outside the CDR3, the full variable domain is AAGVIQSPRHLIKEKRETATLKCYPIPRHDTVYWYQQGPGQDPQFLISFYEKMQSDKGSIPDRFSAQQFSDYHSELNMSSLELGDSALYFCASSLLSSPLHFGNGTRLTVT.

The rearrangement uses TRBV19 and TRBJ1-5; weak D call: TRBD1 (5 bases). The germline CDR1 and CDR2 sequences are LNHDA and SQIVND (reference sequence). Trimming pared 1 base from V and 9 bases from J, leaving 19 bases between. CDR3 length: 16 residues. The CDR3: CASSIGGGTPGGPQHF. In DNA, the CDR3 is TGTGCCAGTAGTATAGGTGGGGGGACTCCCGGGGGGCCCCAGCATTTT.

This chain uses TRBV5-1 with TRBJ1-1, with 7 positions matching TRBD1. Per germline, CDR1 SGHRS and CDR2 YFSETQ. The CDR3 is 15 residues long. V trimming: 0 bases; J trimming: 7 bases; junction bases outside the gene matches: 9. The CDR3 DNA sequence: TGCGCCAGCAGCTTGGCCCACAGGGGTCATAGTGAAGCTTTCTTT. It encodes CASSLAHRGHSEAFF.

The chain employs TRBV7-7 and TRBJ2-5; 7 bases are shared with TRBD2. With 5 bases clipped from V and 2 bases from J, the junction kept 5 bases outside the gene matches. The CDR3 is 14 amino acids. CDR1 and CDR2 (germline): SSHAT, FNYEAQ (reference sequence). CDR3 DNA sequence: TGTGCCAGCAGCCGAGCCGGGGGGCAAGAGACCCAGTACTTC. This encodes CASSRAGGQETQYF.

The V gene is TRBV5-1, the J gene TRBJ2-3, with D perhaps matching TRBD1 (6 bases). Germline V gene sequence: CDR1 SGHRS, CDR2 YFSETQ. This CDR3 is built from 14 residues. Trimming left V 5 bases short and J 2 bases short, with 12 bases between. The CDR3 bases are TGCGCCAGCAGTGAGGGACAACCCACAGATACGCAGTATTTT. Protein product: CASSEGQPTDTQYF.

The J gene is TRBJ1-1, the V gene TRBV6-6; no clear D gene. Germline V lookup: CDR1 MNHNY, CDR2 SVGAGI (reference sequence). With 8 bases removed from V and 2 bases from J, the gap between germline ends came to 12 bases. This CDR3 has 13 residues. CDR3 bases: TGTGCCAGCGAAAACGGGTTTAACACTGAAGCTTTCTTT. Its protein product is CASENGFNTEAFF.

This chain links TRBV5-1 with TRBJ1-1; D perhaps matches TRBD1 (5 bases). Germline V CDR1 and CDR2: SGHRS, YFSETQ. The CDR3 contains 16 residues. Trimming pared 0 bases from V and 4 bases from J, leaving 16 bases between. The CDR3 DNA reads TGCGCCAGCAGCTTGGCACAGGAGAGTATGGGCACTGAAGCTTTCTTT. This encodes CASSLAQESMGTEAFF.

The J gene is TRBJ2-1, the V gene TRBV12-3 or TRBV12-4, with TRBD2 identical over 8 bases. V was clipped by 3 bases and J by 8 bases; unmatched bases: 3. This CDR3 is 13 amino acids long. Here the CDR3 reads CASSFRGGDEQFF. In DNA, the CDR3 is TGTGCCAGCAGTTTCCGGGGGGGAGATGAGCAGTTCTTC.

To note about this clone: In the same sample, other DNA sequences code for this CDR3. The chain has TRBV3-1 (or the pseudogene TRBV3-2) and TRBJ1-5; the D is unclear. There are 13 residues in the CDR3. The germline gives CDR1 LGHDT, CDR2 YNNKEL (reference sequence). Trimming removed 0 bases at V and 4 bases at J, with 4 bases between. CDR3 DNA sequence: TGTGCCAGCAGCCAAGATCCAAATCAGCCCCAGCATTTT. This translates into CASSQDPNQPQHF.

In this sample, this clone turned up a few times. The V call is TRBV12-3 or TRBV12-4, the J call TRBJ1-2; D unresolved. The CDR3 length is 13 residues. Trimming cost V 7 bases and J 4 bases, with 13 bases left between them. CDR3 loop: CASIRSGTYGYTF. The CDR3 DNA follows: TGTGCCAGCATCAGATCAGGCACCTATGGCTACACCTTC.

The chain employs TRBV7-2 and TRBJ1-1, with D uncertain. The CDR3 loop spans 11 amino acids. The ends were cut back, 5 bases at V and 5 bases at J, with 6 bases in the middle. The germline CDR1 and CDR2 sequences are SGHTA and FQGNSA. CDR3 residues: CASSPRTEAFF. The DNA for the CDR3 is TGTGCCAGCAGCCCCCGGACTGAAGCTTTCTTT.

V gene TRBV5-6 combines with J gene TRBJ1-4; D possibly corresponds to TRBD1 (5 bases). Trimming took off 4 bases at V and 8 bases at J, with 15 bases between the two ends. The germline CDR1 and CDR2 sequences are SGHDT and YYEEEE. This CDR3 region has 14 residues. The CDR3 DNA is TGTGCCAGCAGCGCCATGGGGGGAACCGAAAAACTGTTTTTT. It specifies CASSAMGGTEKLFF.